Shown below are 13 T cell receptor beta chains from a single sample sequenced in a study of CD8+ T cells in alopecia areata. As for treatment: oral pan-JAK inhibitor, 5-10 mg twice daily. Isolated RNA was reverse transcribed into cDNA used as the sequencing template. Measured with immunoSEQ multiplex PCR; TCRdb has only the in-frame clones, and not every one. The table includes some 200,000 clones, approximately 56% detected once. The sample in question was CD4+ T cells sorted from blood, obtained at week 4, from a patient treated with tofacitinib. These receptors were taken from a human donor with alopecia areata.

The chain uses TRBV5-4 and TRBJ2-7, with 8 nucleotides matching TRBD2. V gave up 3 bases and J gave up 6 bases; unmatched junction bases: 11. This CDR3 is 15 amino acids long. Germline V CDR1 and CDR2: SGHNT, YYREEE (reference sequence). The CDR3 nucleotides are TGTGCCAGCAGCTGGCCCTCGGCGGGGGGAGGCGAGCAGTACTTC. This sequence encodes CASSWPSAGGGEQYF.

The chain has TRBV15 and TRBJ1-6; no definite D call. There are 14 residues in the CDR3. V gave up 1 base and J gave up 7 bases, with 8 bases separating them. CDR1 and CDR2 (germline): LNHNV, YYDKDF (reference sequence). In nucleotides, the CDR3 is TGTGCCACCAGCAGAGGGGTAGGGAATTCACCCCTCCACTTT. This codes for CATSRGVGNSPLHF.

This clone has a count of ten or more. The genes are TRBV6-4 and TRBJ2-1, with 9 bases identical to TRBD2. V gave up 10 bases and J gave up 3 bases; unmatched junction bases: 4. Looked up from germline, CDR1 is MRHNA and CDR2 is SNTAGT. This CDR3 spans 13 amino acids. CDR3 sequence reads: CAMRGGLYNEQFF. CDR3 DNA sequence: TGTGCCATGCGGGGGGGCCTCTACAATGAGCAGTTCTTC.

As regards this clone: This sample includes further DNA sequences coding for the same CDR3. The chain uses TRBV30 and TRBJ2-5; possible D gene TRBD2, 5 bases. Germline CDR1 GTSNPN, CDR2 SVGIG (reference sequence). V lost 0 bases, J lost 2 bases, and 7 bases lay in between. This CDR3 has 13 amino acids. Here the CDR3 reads CAWSVLAQETQYF. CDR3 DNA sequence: TGTGCCTGGAGTGTTCTAGCTCAAGAGACCCAGTACTTC.

Here the CDR3 DNA reads TGCAGTGCAGAGAAAGGGAGCGAACACACCTTC. Translated: CSAEKGSEHTF. The chain uses TRBV20-1 and TRBJ1-2; D is ambiguous. The CDR3 extends over 11 amino acids. CDR1 is DFQATT, CDR2 SNEGSKA, per germline (reference sequence). Trimming took 6 bases from V and 12 from J, leaving 17 bases between them.

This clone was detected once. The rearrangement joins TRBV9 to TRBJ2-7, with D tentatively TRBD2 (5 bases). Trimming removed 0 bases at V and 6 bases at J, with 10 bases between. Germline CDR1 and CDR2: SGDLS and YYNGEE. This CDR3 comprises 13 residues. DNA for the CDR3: TGTGCCAGCAGCGTAGGTTGGGAGCTCGAGCAGTACTTC. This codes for CASSVGWELEQYF.

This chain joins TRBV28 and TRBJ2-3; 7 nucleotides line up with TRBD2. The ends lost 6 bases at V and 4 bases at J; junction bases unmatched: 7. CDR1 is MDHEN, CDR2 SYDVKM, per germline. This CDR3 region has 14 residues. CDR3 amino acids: CASRSQRGSDTQYF. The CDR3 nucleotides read TGTGCCAGCAGGTCCCAGCGGGGCTCAGATACGCAGTATTTT.

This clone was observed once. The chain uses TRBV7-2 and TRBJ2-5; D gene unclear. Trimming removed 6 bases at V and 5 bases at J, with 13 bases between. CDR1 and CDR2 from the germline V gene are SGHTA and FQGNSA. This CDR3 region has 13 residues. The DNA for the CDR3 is TGTGCCAGCAGGATAAAGGGATCGGAGACCCAGTACTTC. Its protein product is CASRIKGSETQYF.

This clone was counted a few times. The CDR3 loop is CASSQGTYKETQYF. In DNA, the CDR3 is TGTGCCAGCAGCCAAGGGACCTACAAAGAGACCCAGTACTTC. The chain recombines TRBV14 with TRBJ2-5; D unresolved. CDR3 length: 14 residues. V was trimmed by 1 base and J by 3 bases, leaving 9 bases between them. Germline V gene data show CDR1 as SGHDN and CDR2 as FVKESK.

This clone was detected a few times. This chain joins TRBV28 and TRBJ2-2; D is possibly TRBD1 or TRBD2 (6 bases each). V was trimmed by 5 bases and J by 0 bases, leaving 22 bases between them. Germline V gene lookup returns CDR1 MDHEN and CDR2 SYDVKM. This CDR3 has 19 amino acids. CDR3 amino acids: CASSTSRGGGLANTGELFF. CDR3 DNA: TGTGCCAGCAGTACCTCCAGGGGTGGGGGGCTAGCGAACACCGGGGAGCTGTTTTTT.

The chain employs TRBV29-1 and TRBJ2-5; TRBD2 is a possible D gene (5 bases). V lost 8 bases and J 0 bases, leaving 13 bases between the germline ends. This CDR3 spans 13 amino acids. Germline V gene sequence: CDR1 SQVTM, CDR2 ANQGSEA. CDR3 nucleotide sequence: TGCAGCTTTTCGGGGATGTACCAAGAGACCCAGTACTTC. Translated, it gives CSFSGMYQETQYF.

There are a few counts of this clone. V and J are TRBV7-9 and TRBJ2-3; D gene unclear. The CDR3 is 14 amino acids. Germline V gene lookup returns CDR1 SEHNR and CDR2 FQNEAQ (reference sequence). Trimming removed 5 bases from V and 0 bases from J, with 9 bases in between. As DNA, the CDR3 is TGTGCCAGCAGCCTAACCCTTAGCACAGATACGCAGTATTTT. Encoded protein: CASSLTLSTDTQYF.

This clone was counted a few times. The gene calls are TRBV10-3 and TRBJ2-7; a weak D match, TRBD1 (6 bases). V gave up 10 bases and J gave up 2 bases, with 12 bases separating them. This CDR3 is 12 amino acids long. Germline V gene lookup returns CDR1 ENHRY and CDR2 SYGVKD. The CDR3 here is CATEGQTYEQYF. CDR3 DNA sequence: TGTGCCACTGAAGGACAGACCTACGAGCAGTACTTC.